This T cell receptor (beta chain) was observed in a study of TIL therapy for anti-PD-1-resistant metastatic lung cancer. Whole-study findings and limits: Patients were highly selected, enriched for treatment-naive, never-smoker and oncogene-addicted cases.

As for time point: pre-treatment sample, taken before nivolumab and TIL therapy. Pleural nodules or supraclavicular lymph nodes made up most of the excised metastases sampled. This clone has a handful of counts. Its antigen is unidentified. This CDR3 has 13 amino acids. Germline V CDR1 and CDR2: MDHEN, SYDVKM. V dropped 9 bases and J dropped 4; count of bases not matched to a gene: 3. Sequencing used immunoSEQ v3. Sequencing depth was approximately 2 million read pairs for survey level, roughly 4.5-6.5 million for deep. TCRdb's copy holds only in-frame clones and misses some; the assay was immunoSEQ multiplex PCR. Here the sample spans 95,000 or so clones, 50% to 70% being singletons.

The rearrangement joins TRBV28 to TRBJ1-6; 7 positions match TRBD1. The material was tumor tissue, obtained at baseline. The TCR was taken from a person aged 30 to 80 with non-small cell lung cancer. The CDR3 region is CASGTAYNSPLHF. The CDR3 DNA sequence: TGTGCCAGTGGGACAGCTTATAATTCACCCCTCCACTTT. The entire variable domain, with the rest obtained from reference TRBV28 and TRBJ1-6, is as follows: DVKVTQSSRYLVKRTGEKVFLECVQDMDHENMFWYRQDPGLGLRLIYFSYDVKMKEKGDIPEGYSVSREKKERFSLILESASTNQTSMYLCASGTAYNSPLHFGNGTRLTVT.